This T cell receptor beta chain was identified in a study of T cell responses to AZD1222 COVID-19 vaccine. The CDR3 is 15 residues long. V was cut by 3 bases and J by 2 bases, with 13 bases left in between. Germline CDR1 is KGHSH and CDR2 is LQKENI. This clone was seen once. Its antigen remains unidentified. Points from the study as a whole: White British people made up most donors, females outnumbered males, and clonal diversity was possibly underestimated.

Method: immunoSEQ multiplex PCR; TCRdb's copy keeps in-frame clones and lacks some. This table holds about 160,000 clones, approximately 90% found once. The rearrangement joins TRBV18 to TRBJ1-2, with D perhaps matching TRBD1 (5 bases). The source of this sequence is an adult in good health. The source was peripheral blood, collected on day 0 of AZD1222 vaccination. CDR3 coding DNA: TGTGCCAGCTCACCTACCGGGGACGGCAACTATGGCTACACCTTC. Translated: CASSPTGDGNYGYTF. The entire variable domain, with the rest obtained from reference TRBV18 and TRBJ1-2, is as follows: NAGVMQNPRHLVRRRGQEARLRCSPMKGHSHVYWYRQLPEEGLKFMVYLQKENIIDESGMPKERFSAEFPKEGPSILRIQQVVRGDSAAYFCASSPTGDGNYGYTFGSGTRLTVV.